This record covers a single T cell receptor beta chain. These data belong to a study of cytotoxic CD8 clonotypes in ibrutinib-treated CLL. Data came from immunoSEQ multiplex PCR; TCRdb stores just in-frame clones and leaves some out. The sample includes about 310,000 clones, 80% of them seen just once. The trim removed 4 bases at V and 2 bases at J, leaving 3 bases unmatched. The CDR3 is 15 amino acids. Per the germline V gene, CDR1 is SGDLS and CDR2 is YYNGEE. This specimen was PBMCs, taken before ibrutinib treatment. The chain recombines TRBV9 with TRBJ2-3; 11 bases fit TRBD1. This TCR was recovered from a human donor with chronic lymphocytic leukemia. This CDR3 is CASSLDRGHTDTQYF. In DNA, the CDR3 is TGTGCCAGCAGCTTGGACAGGGGGCACACAGATACGCAGTATTTT.